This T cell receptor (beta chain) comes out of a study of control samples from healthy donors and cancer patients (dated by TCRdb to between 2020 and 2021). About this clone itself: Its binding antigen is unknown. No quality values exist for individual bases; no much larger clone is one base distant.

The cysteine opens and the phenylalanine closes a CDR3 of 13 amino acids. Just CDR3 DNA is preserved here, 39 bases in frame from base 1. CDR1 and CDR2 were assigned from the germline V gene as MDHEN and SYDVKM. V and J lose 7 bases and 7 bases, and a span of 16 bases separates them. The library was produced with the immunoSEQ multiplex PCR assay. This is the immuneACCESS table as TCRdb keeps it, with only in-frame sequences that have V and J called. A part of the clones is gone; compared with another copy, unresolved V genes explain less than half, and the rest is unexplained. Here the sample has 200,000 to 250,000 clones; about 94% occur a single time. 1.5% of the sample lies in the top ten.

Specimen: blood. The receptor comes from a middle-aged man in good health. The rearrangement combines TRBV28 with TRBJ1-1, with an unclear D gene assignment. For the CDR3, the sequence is CASTAYRQVEAFF. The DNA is TGTGCCAGCACCGCTTATAGGCAGGTTGAAGCTTTCTTT.